These 17 T cell receptor beta chains share one sample of origin, sequenced in a study of control samples from healthy donors and cancer patients. The protocol was immunoSEQ multiplex PCR, while the TCRdb copy is restricted to in-frame clones and leaves out a portion. The table lists about 170,000 clones, 85% to 90% of them singletons. What was sequenced was blood. Every receptor here comes from a woman in her thirties in good health.

This chain joins TRBV16 and TRBJ2-5, with TRBD2 as a possible D gene (6 bases). Trimming took off 0 bases at V and 5 bases at J, with 13 bases between the two ends. The germline V gene encodes CDR1 KGHSY and CDR2 FQNENV. The CDR3 totals 15 residues. The CDR3 DNA is TGTGCCAGCAGCCAATCTCGCGGGATCGGGGAGACCCAGTACTTC. Translated: CASSQSRGIGETQYF.

The chain joins TRBV2 to TRBJ2-7; D may be TRBD1 or TRBD2 (7 bases each). Germline V gene lookup returns CDR1 SNHLY and CDR2 FYNNEI. With 8 bases removed from V and 3 bases from J, the gap between germline ends came to 14 bases. This CDR3 comprises 13 residues. The CDR3 DNA sequence: TGTGCCAGCGGGCAGGGGGGGATCTACGAGCAGTACTTC. It yields the protein CASGQGGIYEQYF.

The rearrangement joins TRBV6-4 to TRBJ2-1, with D unresolved. The CDR3 totals 14 residues. V lost 2 bases and J lost 7, with 12 bases in between. Germline loops: CDR1 MRHNA, CDR2 SNTAGT. The CDR3 DNA follows: TGTGCCAGCAGTGACGGCATAGCCAGTAATGAGCAGTTCTTC. Its protein product is CASSDGIASNEQFF.

For the CDR3, the DNA is TGTGCCAGCAGCTTCCCAGGGAGAAACACTGAAGCTTTCTTT. Protein product: CASSFPGRNTEAFF. This chain links TRBV5-4 with TRBJ1-1, with D perhaps TRBD1 (5 bases). V gave up 2 bases and J gave up 2 bases, with 10 bases separating them. CDR1 is SGHNT and CDR2 is YYREEE in the germline V gene (reference sequence). This CDR3 spans 14 amino acids. Looking up the rest from reference TRBV5-4 and TRBJ1-1 gives the full variable domain: ETGVTQSPTHLIKTRGQQVTLRCSSQSGHNTVSWYQQALGQGPQFIFQYYREEENGRGNFPPRFSGLQFPNYSSELNVNALELDDSALYLCASSFPGRNTEAFFGQGTRLTVV.

The genes are TRBV5-1 and TRBJ1-6, with D possibly TRBD1 on 6 matching bases. V was clipped by 4 bases and J by 8 bases, with 16 bases between them. This CDR3 comprises 15 residues. Per germline, CDR1 SGHRS and CDR2 YFSETQ. The CDR3 region has the DNA TGCGCCAGCAGCCCGATCGCAGGGGTGGATTCACCCCTCCACTTT. Residues: CASSPIAGVDSPLHF.

The chain is built from TRBV6-6 and TRBJ1-5; D is undetermined. The CDR3 runs to 13 residues. Trimming took off 4 bases at V and 4 bases at J, with 8 bases between the two ends. CDR1 is MNHNY, CDR2 SVGAGI, per germline (reference sequence). Written as DNA, the CDR3 is TGTGCCAGCAGTTTTGACGTGAATCAGCCCCAGCATTTT. This sequence encodes CASSFDVNQPQHF.

The J gene is TRBJ1-2, the V gene TRBV6-5; 7 bases are shared with TRBD1. V lost 9 bases and J lost 1; bases outside the gene matches: 8. The CDR3 contains 14 residues. In germline, CDR1 is MNHEY, CDR2 SVGAGI. The CDR3 DNA sequence: TGTGCCAGTATACCGACAGGGAGTAACTATGGCTACACCTTC. Its protein is CASIPTGSNYGYTF.

The rearrangement joins TRBV6-5 to TRBJ1-6; D remains unclear. The CDR3 totals 12 residues. Germline CDR1 reads MNHEY; CDR2 reads SVGAGI. V gave up 8 bases and J gave up 7 bases, with 9 bases separating them. CDR3 in amino acids: CASGFRNSPLHF. The CDR3 nucleotides are TGTGCCAGCGGGTTCAGGAATTCACCCCTCCACTTT.

Only one count was recorded for this clone. The chain links TRBV29-1 to TRBJ1-1; D unresolved. The CDR3 sequence is 10 residues long. Germline CDR1 and CDR2: SQVTM and ANQGSEA. V dropped 7 bases and J dropped 4 bases, with 7 bases sitting between them. CDR3 nucleotide sequence: TGCAGCGCGAGGGCCACTGAAGCTTTCTTT. This sequence encodes CSARATEAFF.

The chain carries TRBV28 and TRBJ1-5, with D uncertain. Looked up from germline, CDR1 is MDHEN and CDR2 is SYDVKM. The V end lost 2 bases, the J end lost 3 bases, and 14 bases lay between the germline ends. CDR3 length: 16 residues. This CDR3 reads CASSLTLVRPNQPQHF. CDR3 nucleotides: TGTGCCAGCAGTTTAACCCTTGTCAGACCCAATCAGCCCCAGCATTTT.

The V and J genes are TRBV1 and TRBJ2-7; the listed D gene, TRBD2, was not tested against the DNA. TRBV1 is flagged as a pseudogene. The CDR3 has 17 amino acids. For the CDR3, the DNA is TGCACCAGCAGCCAAGAGGTGATACGGGGGGGCCTATACGAGCAGTACGTC. Its translation is CTSSQEVIRGGLYEQYV.

The chain is built from TRBV10-3 and TRBJ1-4; unclear D gene. Germline-derived CDR1 and CDR2 are ENHRY and SYGVKD. V dropped 2 bases and J dropped 1 base, with 5 bases sitting between them. This CDR3 comprises 14 residues. CDR3: CAISEPGTNEKLFF. CDR3 bases: TGTGCCATCAGTGAGCCCGGAACTAATGAAAAACTGTTTTTT.

The J gene is TRBJ2-3, the V gene TRBV3-1 (or the pseudogene TRBV3-2); TRBD2 agrees at 8 bases. Germline V lookup: CDR1 LGHDT, CDR2 YNNKEL (reference sequence). The CDR3 is 16 amino acids. The V and J ends lost 2 bases and 4 bases, in that order; junction bases with no gene match: 8. The CDR3 sequence: CASSQTAGGRPDTQYF. CDR3 DNA sequence: TGTGCCAGCAGCCAAACCGCTGGCGGGAGGCCAGATACGCAGTATTTT.

This clone is a singleton in its sample. This sequence joins TRBV24-1 and TRBJ2-1; TRBD1 might be the D (5 bases). Trimming cost V 4 bases and J 8 bases, with 11 bases left between them. Germline-derived CDR1 and CDR2 are KGHDR and SFDVKD. The CDR3 runs to 13 residues. CDR3 bases: TGTGCCACCAGTGACTTTATAGGGGATGAGCAGTTCTTC. Translated: CATSDFIGDEQFF.

The chain links TRBV4-1 to TRBJ1-1; no clear D. The CDR3 length is 15 residues. The germline CDR1 and CDR2 sequences are MGHRA and YSYEKL. The V end was cut by 3 bases, the J end by 4 bases, with 15 bases between. CDR3 loop: CASSQTNSGSTEAFF. CDR3 DNA sequence: TGCGCCAGCAGCCAGACAAACTCGGGGAGCACTGAAGCTTTCTTT.

The rearrangement joins TRBV28 to TRBJ1-5; weak D call: TRBD1 (5 bases). The germline V gene encodes CDR1 MDHEN and CDR2 SYDVKM. This CDR3 spans 14 amino acids. V shed 2 bases and J shed 6 bases, with 11 bases lying between them. DNA for the CDR3: TGTGCCAGCAGTTTAAGGTCAGGGTCTCAGCCCCAGCATTTT. Protein: CASSLRSGSQPQHF.

This sequence joins TRBV6-5 and TRBJ1-4; no clear D gene. The ends were cut back, 2 bases at V and 7 bases at J, with 5 bases in the middle. Per germline, CDR1 MNHEY and CDR2 SVGAGI. The CDR3 is 12 amino acids. The CDR3 DNA follows: TGTGCCAGCAGTTACGAAGGTGAAAAACTGTTTTTT. Its protein product is CASSYEGEKLFF.